The following is a T cell receptor beta chain sequence with its context. Its antigen is undetermined. The CDR3 runs to 15 residues. V lost 4 bases, J lost 10 bases, and 23 bases lay in between. Germline-derived CDR1 and CDR2 are SGHRS and YFSETQ. This record comes from a study of CD8 T cells in Susac syndrome. The study sequenced TCR beta in blood CD8+ and CD4+ T cells. The multiple sclerosis control cohort comprised treatment-naive individuals presenting with stable or active relapsing-remitting disease. Study observations and caveats: The TCR sequencing and HLA analysis in the study involved a relatively small number of individuals, as the study acknowledged.

Reverse transcription of roughly 0.5 to 1 ug RNA used random hexamers. Each CDR3 protein gets one entry after TCRdb re-called the immunoSEQ multiplex PCR reads with MiXCR. The sample records some 260,000 distinct CDR3 sequences, approximately 84% being singletons. The sample was CD8+ T cells from PBMCs. The chain joins TRBV5-1 to TRBJ1-2, with D possibly TRBD1 on 6 matching bases. The sequence was obtained from a human donor with multiple sclerosis. This chain's CDR3 is CASSPARGLVAVYTF. CDR3 DNA sequence: TGCGCCAGCAGCCCGGCCAGGGGCCTAGTAGCGGTCTACACCTTC.